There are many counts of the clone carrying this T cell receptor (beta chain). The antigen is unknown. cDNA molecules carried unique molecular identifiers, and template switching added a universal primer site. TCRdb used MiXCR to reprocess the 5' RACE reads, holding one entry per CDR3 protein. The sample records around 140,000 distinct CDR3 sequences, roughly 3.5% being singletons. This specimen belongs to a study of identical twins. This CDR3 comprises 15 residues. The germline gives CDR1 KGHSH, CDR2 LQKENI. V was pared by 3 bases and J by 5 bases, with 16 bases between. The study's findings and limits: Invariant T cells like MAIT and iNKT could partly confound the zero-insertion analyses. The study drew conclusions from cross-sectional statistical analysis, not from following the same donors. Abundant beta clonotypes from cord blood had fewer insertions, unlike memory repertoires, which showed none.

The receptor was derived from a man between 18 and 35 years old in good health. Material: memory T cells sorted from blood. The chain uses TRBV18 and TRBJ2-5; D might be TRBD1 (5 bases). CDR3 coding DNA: TGTGCCAGCTCACCTATGGGGCAAGGACGGGAGACCCAGTACTTC. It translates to CASSPMGQGRETQYF. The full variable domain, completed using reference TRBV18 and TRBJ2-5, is NAGVMQNPRHLVRRRGQEARLRCSPMKGHSHVYWYRQLPEEGLKFMVYLQKENIIDESGMPKERFSAEFPKEGPSILRIQQVVRGDSAAYFCASSPMGQGRETQYFGPGTRLLVL.